The entry below describes one T cell receptor (beta chain). TCRdb re-derived calls from the 5' RACE reads in MiXCR, one entry per CDR3 protein. The sample consists of roughly 60,000 distinct CDR3 sequences, around 13% of them appearing once. The record originates from a study of early T cells in non-severe SARS-CoV-2 infection. The germline gives CDR1 MNHNY, CDR2 SVGAGI (reference sequence). There are 16 residues in the CDR3. The trim removed 1 base at V and 0 bases at J, leaving 2 bases unmatched. The chain is built from TRBV6-6 and TRBJ1-3, with 8 bases that match TRBD1. This clonotype was obtained from an adult who was a healthcare worker with PCR-confirmed SARS-CoV-2 infection or an uninfected control (not recorded which). Sequencing was carried out using whole blood. The CDR3 DNA reads TGTGCCAGCAGTTACTTTCAGGGGGCCTCTGGAAACACCATATATTTT. Its translation is CASSYFQGASGNTIYF.